The 23 T cell receptor beta chains below come from one sample, sequenced in a study of blood T cell repertoires in COVID-19. Profiled with immunoSEQ multiplex PCR; TCRdb holds only in-frame clones, not every one. The table lists about 310,000 clones, more than 75% of them singletons, with roughly 8% in the top ten. Sample: peripheral blood. The source of these receptors is a woman aged 50 to 60 who had recovered from COVID-19.

The chain uses TRBV2 and TRBJ1-4; TRBD1 matches 11 bases. Germline lookup yields CDR1 SNHLY and CDR2 FYNNEI. The CDR3 spans 16 residues. V lost 8 bases to trimming and J lost 3 bases; unmatched junction nucleotides: 8. This CDR3 reads CASGRTGGASNEKLFF. In DNA form, the CDR3 reads TGTGCCAGCGGACGGACAGGGGGCGCATCTAATGAAAAACTGTTTTTT.

The V and J genes are TRBV4-3 and TRBJ2-2; the match to TRBD2 covers 9 bases. This CDR3 is 17 amino acids long. V lost 4 bases and J lost 3; bases outside the gene matches: 9. Per germline, CDR1 LGHNA and CDR2 YSLEER. CDR3: CASSPRLAGLDTGELFF. The DNA for the CDR3 is TGCGCCAGCAGCCCCCGTCTAGCGGGATTGGACACCGGGGAGCTGTTTTTT.

V gene TRBV19 combines with J gene TRBJ1-5; no firm D call. Between the trimmed V and J ends, which lost 7 bases and 4 bases, there was a span of 14 bases. CDR1 LNHDA and CDR2 SQIVND come from the germline V gene (reference sequence). This CDR3 is 14 amino acids long. The CDR3 loop reads CASTSESRNQPQHF. DNA for the CDR3: TGTGCCAGTACCTCTGAATCCCGGAATCAGCCCCAGCATTTT.

The chain links TRBV27 to TRBJ2-1; 11 nucleotides line up with TRBD2. V shed 2 bases, J shed 7 bases, and the junction held 7 bases outside the gene matches. This CDR3 has 16 residues. The V gene's germline CDR1 is MNHEY and CDR2 SMNVEV (reference sequence). The CDR3: CASSLLLAGGTNEQFF. CDR3 in DNA: TGTGCCAGCAGTTTACTTCTAGCGGGGGGAACTAATGAGCAGTTCTTC.

The CDR3 reads CASSLADSTSTDTQYF. The CDR3 DNA follows: TGCGCCAGCAGCTTGGCTGACTCCACTAGCACAGATACGCAGTATTTT. The rearrangement uses TRBV5-1 and TRBJ2-3; D unclear. Trimming stripped 0 bases from V and 0 bases from J, with 11 bases between. CDR1 is SGHRS and CDR2 is YFSETQ in the germline V gene. There are 16 residues in the CDR3.

The gene calls are TRBV29-1 and TRBJ2-5; D is unresolved. The CDR3 extends over 13 amino acids. V lost 5 bases, J lost 5 bases, and 15 bases lay in between. Per the germline V gene, CDR1 is SQVTM and CDR2 is ANQGSEA. The CDR3 is CSVSIRLGETQYF. As DNA, the CDR3 is TGCAGCGTTTCTATCCGACTCGGGGAGACCCAGTACTTC.

The chain employs TRBV18 and TRBJ1-2, with 9 bases matching TRBD1. This CDR3 is built from 18 residues. In germline, CDR1 is KGHSH, CDR2 LQKENI. The V segment lost 1 base and the J segment 7 bases; nucleotides outside the gene matches: 16. The CDR3 here is CASSPQRDRDSSWFGYTF. For the CDR3, the DNA is TGTGCCAGCTCACCACAGAGGGACAGGGACTCTAGCTGGTTTGGCTACACCTTC. Using reference TRBV18 and TRBJ1-2 for the parts outside the CDR3, the full variable domain is NAGVMQNPRHLVRRRGQEARLRCSPMKGHSHVYWYRQLPEEGLKFMVYLQKENIIDESGMPKERFSAEFPKEGPSILRIQQVVRGDSAAYFCASSPQRDRDSSWFGYTFGSGTRLTVV.

The gene calls are TRBV30 and TRBJ1-2, with D maybe TRBD1 (5 bases). The CDR3 has 12 amino acids. V dropped 6 bases and J dropped 4 bases, with 12 bases sitting between them. The germline V gene has CDR1 GTSNPN and CDR2 SVGIG (reference sequence). The CDR3 DNA follows: TGTGCCTGCACAGGTCTTCCCTATGGCTACACCTTC. Translated, it gives CACTGLPYGYTF.

This sequence joins TRBV6-2 or TRBV6-3 and TRBJ2-5; 9 bases fit TRBD1. This CDR3 contains 13 residues. Trimming cost V 5 bases and J 4 bases; bases outside gene matches: 2. In germline, CDR1 is MNHEY, CDR2 SVGEGT. Here the CDR3 DNA reads TGTGCCAGCAGTAGACAGGGGGGAGAGACCCAGTACTTC. Its protein product is CASSRQGGETQYF.

V gene TRBV7-2 combines with J gene TRBJ2-1; 7 bases match TRBD2. CDR1 SGHTA and CDR2 FQGNSA come from the germline V gene. V lost 5 bases and J lost 9; bases outside the gene matches: 4. There are 12 residues in the CDR3. CDR3 sequence (DNA): TGTGCCAGCAGCCAAACTAGCGCTGAGCAGTTCTTC. It encodes CASSQTSAEQFF.

This chain uses TRBV6-5 with TRBJ1-2; D may be TRBD1 (5 bases). Trimming removed 6 bases from V and 5 bases from J, with 16 bases in between. Germline V gene lookup returns CDR1 MNHEY and CDR2 SVGAGI. This CDR3 has 14 amino acids. CDR3 sequence reads: CASSPVGGGYGYTF. CDR3 coding DNA: TGTGCCAGCAGCCCAGTCGGGGGGGGATATGGCTACACCTTC.

This chain links TRBV19 with TRBJ2-3; 11 bases match TRBD2. V shed 9 bases and J 0 bases; nucleotides not matched to a gene: 14. There are 18 residues in the CDR3. The V gene's germline CDR1 is LNHDA and CDR2 SQIVND (reference sequence). The CDR3 DNA reads as TGTGCCAGCCCCCCAGGGACTAGCGGAAAAGGGAGCACAGATACGCAGTATTTT. Protein: CASPPGTSGKGSTDTQYF.

This chain links TRBV10-3 with TRBJ1-1, with D possibly TRBD1 on 6 matching bases. The ends were cut back, 6 bases at V and 2 bases at J, with 10 bases in the middle. Germline assignment: CDR1 ENHRY and CDR2 SYGVKD. This CDR3 has 13 amino acids. CDR3 in amino acids: CAISKQGNTEAFF. The CDR3 coding sequence is TGTGCCATCAGCAAACAGGGAAACACTGAAGCTTTCTTT.

V is TRBV3-1 (or the pseudogene TRBV3-2) and J is TRBJ2-5; D not resolved. Germline V gene sequence: CDR1 LGHDT, CDR2 YNNKEL (reference sequence). Trimming pared 4 bases from V and 2 bases from J, leaving 17 bases between. The CDR3 sequence is 16 residues long. Here the CDR3 reads CASSPFFGGFQETQYF. The CDR3 nucleotides read TGTGCCAGCAGCCCATTTTTCGGCGGATTTCAAGAGACCCAGTACTTC.

J is TRBJ1-1 and V is TRBV3-1 (or the pseudogene TRBV3-2), with a weak D call TRBD1 (5 bases). This CDR3 contains 14 residues. CDR1 and CDR2 from the germline V gene are LGHDT and YNNKEL (reference sequence). Trimming stripped 3 bases from V and 4 bases from J, with 12 bases between. CDR3 sequence (DNA): TGTGCCAGCAGCCAGTTGCTGGGGGGCACTGAAGCTTTCTTT. It translates to CASSQLLGGTEAFF.

This chain joins TRBV7-2 and TRBJ1-4; possibly TRBD1 for D (5 bases). The CDR3 has 14 amino acids. From germline, CDR1 is SGHTA and CDR2 FQGNSA. V lost 5 bases and J lost 10, with 17 bases in between. The CDR3 region has the DNA TGTGCCAGCAGCCTGGGCAGGGAGGTTGGAAAACTGTTTTTT. It translates to CASSLGREVGKLFF.

In this sample, this clone turned up once. This chain uses TRBV4-1 with TRBJ1-3, with D perhaps matching TRBD1 (5 bases). Trimming removed 1 base from V and 4 bases from J, with 11 bases in between. The germline gives CDR1 MGHRA, CDR2 YSYEKL. The CDR3 totals 15 residues. The CDR3 sequence: CASSQGRGGGNTIYF. CDR3 DNA: TGCGCCAGCAGCCAAGGTCGGGGGGGAGGAAACACCATATATTTT.

The J gene is TRBJ2-4, the V gene TRBV7-2; TRBD1 matches 9 bases. CDR1 and CDR2 from the germline V gene are SGHTA and FQGNSA. Germline trimming cut 3 bases from V and 8 bases from J; bases unmatched to any gene: 8. CDR3 length equals 15 residues. The CDR3 nucleotides read TGTGCCAGCAGCTTTGATGGGACAGGGAATGACATTCAGTACTTC. Translated: CASSFDGTGNDIQYF.

The J gene is TRBJ1-3, the V gene TRBV3-1 (or the pseudogene TRBV3-2); unclear D gene. This CDR3 comprises 16 residues. V was cut by 3 bases and J by 0 bases, with 12 bases left in between. The germline V gene has CDR1 LGHDT and CDR2 YNNKEL (reference sequence). The CDR3 DNA reads TGTGCCAGCAGCCAGGGCCAGGTTCACTCTGGAAACACCATATATTTT. Amino acids: CASSQGQVHSGNTIYF.

V is TRBV5-1 and J is TRBJ2-7; 7 bases match TRBD1. Germline V gene data show CDR1 as SGHRS and CDR2 as YFSETQ. The CDR3 runs to 14 residues. The trim removed 0 bases at V and 4 bases at J, leaving 4 bases unmatched. CDR3 sequence reads: CASSLVPGGYEQYF. CDR3 DNA: TGCGCCAGCAGCTTGGTTCCAGGGGGATACGAGCAGTACTTC.

Of note for this clone: Distinct nucleotide sequences in the sample also encode this CDR3. The chain carries TRBV29-1 and TRBJ1-1, with D possibly being TRBD1 (5 bases). V dropped 6 bases and J dropped 0 bases, with 8 bases sitting between them. The germline V gene encodes CDR1 SQVTM and CDR2 ANQGSEA. The CDR3 runs to 12 residues. The CDR3 protein is CSVGRVNTEAFF. In nucleotides, the CDR3 is TGCAGCGTCGGCAGGGTGAACACTGAAGCTTTCTTT.

Here the CDR3 DNA reads TGTGCCAGCAGCCCGACGGGGAGGGAGCTGTTTTTT. Its protein is CASSPTGRELFF. The genes are TRBV7-9 and TRBJ2-2, with TRBD2 as a possible D gene (5 bases). The CDR3 runs to 12 residues. CDR1 SEHNR and CDR2 FQNEAQ come from the germline V gene (reference sequence). The V end lost 5 bases, the J end lost 9 bases, and 10 bases lay between the germline ends.

There are a few counts of this clone. The genes are TRBV28 and TRBJ1-5; D is undetermined. Trimming took off 3 bases at V and 5 bases at J, with 11 bases between the two ends. The CDR3 sequence is 14 residues long. Germline CDR1 and CDR2: MDHEN and SYDVKM. The CDR3: CASSFAGAYQPQHF. Written as DNA, the CDR3 is TGTGCCAGCAGTTTCGCAGGCGCCTATCAGCCCCAGCATTTT.